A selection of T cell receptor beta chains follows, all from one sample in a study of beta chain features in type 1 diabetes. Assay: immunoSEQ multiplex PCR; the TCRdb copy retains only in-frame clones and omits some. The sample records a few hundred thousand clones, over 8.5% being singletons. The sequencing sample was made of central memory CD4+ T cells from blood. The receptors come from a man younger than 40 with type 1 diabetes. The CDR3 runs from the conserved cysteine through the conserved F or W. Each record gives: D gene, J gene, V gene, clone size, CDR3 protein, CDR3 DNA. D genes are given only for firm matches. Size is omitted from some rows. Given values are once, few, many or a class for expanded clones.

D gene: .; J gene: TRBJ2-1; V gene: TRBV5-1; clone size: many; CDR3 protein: CASSLGQAGNEQFF; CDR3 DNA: TGCGCCAGCAGCTTAGGACAAGCCGGCAATGAGCAGTTCTTC
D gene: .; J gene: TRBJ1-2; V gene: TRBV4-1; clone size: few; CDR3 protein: CASSQDRSGPYYGYTF; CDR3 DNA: TGCGCCAGCAGCCAAGATAGAAGCGGTCCCTACTATGGCTACACCTTC
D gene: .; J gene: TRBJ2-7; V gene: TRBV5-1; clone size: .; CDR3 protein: CASSSSPTTGWEQYF; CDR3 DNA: TGCGCCAGCAGCTCTTCACCGACTACGGGTTGGGAGCAGTACTTC
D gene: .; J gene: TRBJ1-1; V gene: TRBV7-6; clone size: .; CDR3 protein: CASSLAGGLDTEAFF; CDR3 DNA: TGTGCCAGCAGCTTGGCGGGGGGCCTGGACACTGAAGCTTTCTTT
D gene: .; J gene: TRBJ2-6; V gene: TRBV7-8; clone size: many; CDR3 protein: CASSLVVGSSGANVLTF; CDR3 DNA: TGTGCCAGCAGCTTAGTAGTAGGGAGCTCTGGGGCCAACGTCCTGACTTTC
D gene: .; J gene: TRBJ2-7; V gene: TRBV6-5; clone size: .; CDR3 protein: CASSYATGSSYEQYF; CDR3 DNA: TGTGCCAGCAGTTACGCAACAGGGAGCTCCTACGAGCAGTACTTC
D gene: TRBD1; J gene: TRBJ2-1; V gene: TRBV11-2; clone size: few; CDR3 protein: CASSSRTGSYNEQFF; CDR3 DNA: TGTGCCAGCAGCTCCAGGACAGGCTCCTACAATGAGCAGTTCTTC
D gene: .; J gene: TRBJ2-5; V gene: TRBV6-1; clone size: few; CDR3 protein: CASSLDSYRETQYF; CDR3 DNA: TGTGCCAGCAGTCTGGACAGCTACAGGGAGACCCAGTACTTC
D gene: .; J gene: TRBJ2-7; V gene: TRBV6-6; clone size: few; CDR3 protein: CASSYEPITYEQYF; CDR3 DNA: TGTGCCAGCAGTTACGAGCCGATAACCTACGAGCAGTACTTC
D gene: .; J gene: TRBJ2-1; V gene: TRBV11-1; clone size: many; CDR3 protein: CASSTMTGNNEQFF; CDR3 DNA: TGTGCCAGCAGCACCATGACAGGAAACAATGAGCAGTTCTTC
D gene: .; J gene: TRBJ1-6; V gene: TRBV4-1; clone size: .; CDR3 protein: CASSRRPGETSHSPLHF; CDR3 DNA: TGCGCCAGCAGCCGGCGGCCCGGAGAAACAAGTCATTCACCCCTCCACTTT
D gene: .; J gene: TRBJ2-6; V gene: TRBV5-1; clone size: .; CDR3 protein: CASSVTDYSGANVLTF; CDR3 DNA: TGCGCCAGCAGCGTAACGGATTACTCTGGGGCCAACGTCCTGACTTTC
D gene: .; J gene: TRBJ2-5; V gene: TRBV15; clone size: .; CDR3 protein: CATAKGLASETQYF; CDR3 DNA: TGTGCCACCGCTAAGGGGCTAGCTTCGGAGACCCAGTACTTC
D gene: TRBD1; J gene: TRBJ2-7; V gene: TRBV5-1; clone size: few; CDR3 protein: CASSLGRDSEQYF; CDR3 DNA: TGCGCCAGCAGCTTGGGTAGGGACAGCGAGCAGTACTTC
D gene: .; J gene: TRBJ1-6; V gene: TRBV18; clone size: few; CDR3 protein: CASSPNRDSPLHF; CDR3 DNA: TGTGCCAGCTCACCGAACAGGGATTCACCCCTCCACTTT
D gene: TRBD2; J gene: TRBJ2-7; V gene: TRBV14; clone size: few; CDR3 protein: CASSASGSYRYEQYF; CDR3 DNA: TGTGCCAGCAGCGCTAGCGGGAGTTACCGTTACGAGCAGTACTTC
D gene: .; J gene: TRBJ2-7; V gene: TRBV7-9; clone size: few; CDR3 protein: CASSPQDREQYF; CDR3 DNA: TGTGCCAGCAGCCCGCAGGACCGCGAGCAGTACTTC
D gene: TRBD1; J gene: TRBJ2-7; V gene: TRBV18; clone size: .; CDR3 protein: CASSPVGQAYEQYF; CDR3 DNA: TGTGCCAGCTCACCCGTGGGACAGGCCTACGAGCAGTACTTC
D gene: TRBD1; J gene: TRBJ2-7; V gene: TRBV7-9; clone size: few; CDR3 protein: CASSLGRGNGEQYF; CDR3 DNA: TGTGCCAGCAGCTTGGGCAGGGGGAATGGCGAGCAGTACTTC
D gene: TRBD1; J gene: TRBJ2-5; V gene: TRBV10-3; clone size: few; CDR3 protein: CAIKGQEAQETQYF; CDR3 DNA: TGTGCCATCAAGGGACAGGAGGCCCAAGAGACCCAGTACTTC
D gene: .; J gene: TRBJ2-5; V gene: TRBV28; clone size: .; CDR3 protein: CATVDSRGGETQYF; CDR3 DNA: TGTGCCACGGTAGATTCGAGGGGAGGAGAGACCCAGTACTTC
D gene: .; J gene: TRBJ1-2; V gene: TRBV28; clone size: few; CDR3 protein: CASSSRNNYGYTF; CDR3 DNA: TGTGCCAGCAGCTCCAGGAATAACTATGGCTACACCTTC
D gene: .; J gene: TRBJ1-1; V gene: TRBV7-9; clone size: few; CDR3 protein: CATLPGEVVTEAFF; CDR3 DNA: TGTGCCACCCTTCCAGGGGAGGTGGTCACTGAAGCTTTCTTT
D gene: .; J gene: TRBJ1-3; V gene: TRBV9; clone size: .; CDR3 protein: CASSVDNSAGNTIYF; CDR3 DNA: TGTGCCAGCAGCGTAGATAATAGCGCTGGAAACACCATATATTTT
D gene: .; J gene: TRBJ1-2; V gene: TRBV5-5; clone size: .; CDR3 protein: CASRLGREAGYTF; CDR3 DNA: TGTGCCAGCAGGCTGGGTCGGGAGGCTGGCTACACCTTC
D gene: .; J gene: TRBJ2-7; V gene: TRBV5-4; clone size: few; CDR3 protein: CASSQSLNGDPAYEQYF; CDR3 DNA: TGCGCCAGCAGCCAGAGCCTGAACGGGGATCCGGCCTACGAGCAGTACTTC
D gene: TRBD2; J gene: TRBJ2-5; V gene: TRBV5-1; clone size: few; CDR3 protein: CASRRAGVEETQYF; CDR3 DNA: TGCGCCAGCAGGCGAGCGGGAGTAGAAGAGACCCAGTACTTC
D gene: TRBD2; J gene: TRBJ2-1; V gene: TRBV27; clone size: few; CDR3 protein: CASSLTSGIYNEQFF; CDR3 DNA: TGTGCCAGCAGTTTGACTAGCGGGATCTACAATGAGCAGTTCTTC
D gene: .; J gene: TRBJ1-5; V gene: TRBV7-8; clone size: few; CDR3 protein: CASSSLDGPQHF; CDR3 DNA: TGTGCCAGCAGCTCTTTGGATGGGCCCCAGCATTTT
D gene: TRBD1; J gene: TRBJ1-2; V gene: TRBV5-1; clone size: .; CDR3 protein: CASSDRGEDYDGYTF; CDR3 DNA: TGCGCCAGCAGCGACAGGGGTGAGGACTATGATGGCTACACCTTC
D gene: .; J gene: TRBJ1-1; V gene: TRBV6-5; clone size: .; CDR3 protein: CASRSENTEAFF; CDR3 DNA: TGTGCCAGCAGATCAGAGAACACTGAAGCTTTCTTT
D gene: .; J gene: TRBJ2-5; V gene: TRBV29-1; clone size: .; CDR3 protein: CSVDRGFQETQYF; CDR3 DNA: TGCAGCGTTGATCGGGGTTTTCAAGAGACCCAGTACTTC
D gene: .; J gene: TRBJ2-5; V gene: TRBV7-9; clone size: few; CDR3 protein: CASSMQGGRETQYF; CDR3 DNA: TGTGCCAGCAGCATGCAGGGGGGGCGGGAGACCCAGTACTTC
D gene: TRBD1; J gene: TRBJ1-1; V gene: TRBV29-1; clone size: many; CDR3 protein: CSVDSGGTEAFF; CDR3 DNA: TGCAGCGTTGATTCAGGGGGCACTGAAGCTTTCTTT
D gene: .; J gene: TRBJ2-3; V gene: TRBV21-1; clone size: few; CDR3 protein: CASSKGLTSGRHTDTQYF; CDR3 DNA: TGTGCCAGCAGCAAAGGTTTGACTAGCGGGAGGCACACAGATACGCAGTATTTT
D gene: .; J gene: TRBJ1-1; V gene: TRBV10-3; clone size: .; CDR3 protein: CAISKGTANTEAFF; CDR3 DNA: TGTGCCATCAGTAAAGGGACGGCGAACACTGAAGCTTTCTTT
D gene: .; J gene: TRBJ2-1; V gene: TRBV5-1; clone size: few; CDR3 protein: CASNSHDEQFF; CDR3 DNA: TGCGCCAGCAACTCCCATGATGAGCAGTTCTTC
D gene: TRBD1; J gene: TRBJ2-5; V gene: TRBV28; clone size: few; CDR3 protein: CASSLGQGPQETQYF; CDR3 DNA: TGTGCCAGCAGTTTAGGACAGGGTCCTCAAGAGACCCAGTACTTC
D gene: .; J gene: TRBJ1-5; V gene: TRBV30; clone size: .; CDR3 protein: CAWSVRRAGQPQHF; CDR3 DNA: TGTGCCTGGAGTGTACGAAGGGCCGGGCAGCCCCAGCATTTT
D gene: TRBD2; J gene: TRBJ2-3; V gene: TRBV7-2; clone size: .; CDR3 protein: CASSRPGLAGGLGTQYF; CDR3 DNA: TGTGCCAGCAGCCGGCCGGGACTAGCGGGAGGGCTGGGTACGCAGTATTTT
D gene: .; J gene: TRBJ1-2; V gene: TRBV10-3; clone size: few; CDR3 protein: CAISESSEYGYTF; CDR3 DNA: TGTGCCATCAGTGAGTCGTCAGAATATGGCTACACCTTC
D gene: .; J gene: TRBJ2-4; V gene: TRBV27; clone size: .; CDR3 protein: CASSPREGIQYF; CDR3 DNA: TGTGCCAGCAGTCCCCGGGAAGGAATTCAGTACTTC
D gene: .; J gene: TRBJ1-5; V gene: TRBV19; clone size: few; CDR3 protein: CASSIVWGGNQPQHF; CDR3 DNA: TGTGCCAGTAGTATAGTGTGGGGTGGCAATCAGCCCCAGCATTTT
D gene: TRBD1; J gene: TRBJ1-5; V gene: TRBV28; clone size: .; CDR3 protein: CASSSFSGGQGTLRAQHF; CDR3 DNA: TGTGCCAGCAGTTCCTTTAGCGGGGGACAGGGAACCCTTCGGGCCCAGCATTTT
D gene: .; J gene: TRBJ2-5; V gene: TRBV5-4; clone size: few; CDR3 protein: CASSLSETQYF; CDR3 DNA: TGTGCCAGCAGCTTGTCCGAGACCCAGTACTTC
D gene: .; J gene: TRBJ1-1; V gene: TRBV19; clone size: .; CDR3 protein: CASSRGPGTEAFF; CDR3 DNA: TGTGCCAGTAGTAGAGGTCCGGGGACTGAAGCTTTCTTT
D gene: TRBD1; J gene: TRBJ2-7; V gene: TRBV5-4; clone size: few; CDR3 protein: CATSGQGANEQYF; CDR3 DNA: TGTGCCACCTCCGGACAGGGGGCAAACGAGCAGTACTTC
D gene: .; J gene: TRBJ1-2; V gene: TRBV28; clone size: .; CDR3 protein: CASSTQGIHYGYTF; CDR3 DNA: TGTGCCAGCAGTACCCAGGGGATTCACTATGGCTACACCTTC
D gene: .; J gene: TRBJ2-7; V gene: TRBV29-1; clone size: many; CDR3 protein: CSVLHRAGIREQYF; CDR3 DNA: TGCAGCGTACTACACAGGGCCGGAATAAGGGAGCAGTACTTC
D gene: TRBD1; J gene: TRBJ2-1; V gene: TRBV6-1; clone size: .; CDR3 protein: CASSSDRTYNEQFF; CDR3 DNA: TGTGCCAGCAGTTCGGACAGGACCTACAATGAGCAGTTCTTC
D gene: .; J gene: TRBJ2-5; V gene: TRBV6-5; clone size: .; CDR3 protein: CASTGGYQETQYF; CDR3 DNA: TGTGCCAGCACGGGCGGGTACCAAGAGACCCAGTACTTC
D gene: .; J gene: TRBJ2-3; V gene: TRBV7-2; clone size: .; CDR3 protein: CASTLGGDTQYF; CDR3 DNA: TGTGCCAGCACCTTAGGGGGGGATACGCAGTATTTT
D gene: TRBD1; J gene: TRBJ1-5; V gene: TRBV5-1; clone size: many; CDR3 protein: CASSLWGQGWPQHF; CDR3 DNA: TGCGCCAGCAGCTTGTGGGGACAGGGGTGGCCCCAGCATTTT
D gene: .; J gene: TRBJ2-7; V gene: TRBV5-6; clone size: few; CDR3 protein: CASTPTSALSEQYF; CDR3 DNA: TGTGCCAGCACTCCGACTTCCGCCTTATCCGAGCAGTACTTC
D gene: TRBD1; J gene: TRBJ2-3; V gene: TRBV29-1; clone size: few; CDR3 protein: CSVDSYRGRDTQYF; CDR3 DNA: TGCAGCGTTGATAGTTACAGGGGAAGGGATACGCAGTATTTT
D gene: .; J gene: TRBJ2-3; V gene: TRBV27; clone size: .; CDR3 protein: CASSPDTDTQYF; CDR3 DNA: TGTGCCAGCAGTCCGGATACAGATACGCAGTATTTT
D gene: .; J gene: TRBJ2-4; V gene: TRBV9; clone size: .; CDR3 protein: CASSVGQHGAKNIQYF; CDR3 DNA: TGTGCCAGCAGCGTCGGACAGCATGGAGCCAAAAACATTCAGTACTTC